This T cell receptor beta chain derives from a study of cytomegalovirus exposure and HLA in healthy donors. The PCR had 60 Vbeta and 13 Jbeta primers. The assay was immunoSEQ multiplex PCR, and TCRdb's table has in-frame clones only and misses some. The table has roughly 150,000 clones, around 80% seen once. The receptor was derived from a man younger than 40 in good health and CMV-seronegative. The sequenced sample was PBMCs.

Here the CDR3 DNA reads TGTGCCAGCAGTCCAGCGGGGGGGTTTTACAATGAGCAGTTCTTC. Amino acid sequence: CASSPAGGFYNEQFF. The chain carries TRBV28 and TRBJ2-1; 10 bases match TRBD2. The CDR3 totals 15 residues. In germline, CDR1 is MDHEN, CDR2 SYDVKM. Trimming removed 5 bases from V and 4 bases from J; junction bases left unmatched: 5.